Given below is one T cell receptor (beta chain) in context. No antigen is known for it. Beta-chain TCR CDR3 regions were amplified from RNA transcripts. HTBI-primed RT-PCR formed the first round, and a multiplex PCR formed the second. TCRdb reprocessed the multiplex PCR reads via MiXCR and lists one record per CDR3 protein. The table includes 740,000 or so distinct CDR3 sequences, 40% detected once. This sample stems from a study of Graves' ophthalmopathy and Graves' hyperthyroidism. This CDR3 is built from 14 residues. Trimming cost V 0 bases and J 2 bases, with 10 bases left between them. Germline V gene data show CDR1 as DFQATT and CDR2 as SNEGSKA (reference sequence). Study-wide points: Progression of ophthalmopathy was predicted by the model with 60% to 71% sensitivity and just over 72% specificity.

The sequence derives from an adult man with Graves' ophthalmopathy. Sequencing was done on a sample of peripheral blood. This sequence joins TRBV20-1 and TRBJ2-5; no definite D call. The CDR3 sequence: CSARDLGGQETQYF. The CDR3 DNA reads TGCAGTGCTAGAGATTTGGGTGGGCAAGAGACCCAGTACTTC.